What follows are 9 T cell receptor beta chains derived from one specimen sequenced in a study of blood T cell repertoires in COVID-19. This table comes from immunoSEQ multiplex PCR, and its TCRdb copy is limited to in-frame clones, with some not included. Of more than 150,000 clones in the sample, roughly 80% were seen once. Sequenced: PBMCs or T cells enriched from blood (not recorded which). The receptors shown here come from a middle-aged man who had recovered from COVID-19.

The rearrangement links TRBV28 to TRBJ2-3; TRBD1 aligns across 7 bases. V dropped 0 bases and J dropped 3; count of bases not matched to a gene: 9. Germline V gene lookup returns CDR1 MDHEN and CDR2 SYDVKM. The CDR3 consists of 17 residues. In DNA, the CDR3 is TGTGCCAGCAGTTTATGGGGCAGGGGGTCGGGAACAGATACGCAGTATTTT. It specifies CASSLWGRGSGTDTQYF.

The chain joins TRBV27 to TRBJ1-6, with a tentative D call TRBD1 (5 bases). The CDR3 contains 15 residues. From germline, CDR1 is MNHEY and CDR2 SMNVEV (reference sequence). Between the trimmed V and J ends, which lost 0 bases and 9 bases, there was a span of 12 bases. This CDR3 reads CASSLSGALGSPLHF. CDR3 bases: TGTGCCAGCAGTTTATCAGGGGCGCTGGGTTCACCCCTCCACTTT.

J is TRBJ2-1 and V is TRBV5-1, with TRBD2 identical over 9 bases. CDR1 and CDR2 from the germline V gene are SGHRS and YFSETQ. The length of the CDR3 is 17 residues. V lost 4 bases, J lost 7 bases, and 15 bases stayed unmatched. The CDR3 DNA reads as TGCGCCAGCAGCCCGGATGGGACCAGCGGGAGGCCGAATGAGCAGTTCTTC. Translation: CASSPDGTSGRPNEQFF.

This sequence joins TRBV5-4 and TRBJ2-3, with 8 nucleotides matching TRBD2. This CDR3 spans 18 amino acids. Germline trimming cut 4 bases from V and 3 bases from J; bases unmatched to any gene: 16. Germline-derived CDR1 and CDR2 are SGHNT and YYREEE (reference sequence). In DNA, the CDR3 is TGTGCCAGCAGCCCAGGTACTAGCGGCCGCCTTAAAACAGATACGCAGTATTTT. It specifies CASSPGTSGRLKTDTQYF.

V gene TRBV19 combines with J gene TRBJ1-5; TRBD1 is a possible D gene (5 bases). V dropped 10 bases and J dropped 0 bases, with 13 bases sitting between them. The CDR3 extends over 14 amino acids. Germline V gene sequence: CDR1 LNHDA, CDR2 SQIVND (reference sequence). The CDR3 region is CAISTGFSNQPQHF. The CDR3, as DNA: TGTGCCATATCAACAGGATTTAGCAATCAGCCCCAGCATTTT.

The chain couples TRBV19 to TRBJ2-1; 12 nucleotides agree with TRBD1. V was pared by 1 base and J by 7 bases, with 5 bases of the junction left unmatched. CDR1 is LNHDA, CDR2 SQIVND, per germline (reference sequence). CDR3 length: 16 amino acids. The CDR3 nucleotides are TGTGCCAGTAGTATAGTGGGACAGGGGGCAAAGAATGAGCAGTTCTTC. Its translation is CASSIVGQGAKNEQFF.

In this sample, this clone turned up a few times. The chain employs TRBV28 and TRBJ2-7, with a weak D call TRBD1 (5 bases). Germline lookup yields CDR1 MDHEN and CDR2 SYDVKM. The CDR3 consists of 13 residues. V lost 6 bases and J lost 7, with 16 bases in between. The CDR3 protein is CASSQGAFLEQYF. DNA of the CDR3: TGTGCCAGCAGCCAGGGTGCATTTCTGGAGCAGTACTTC. Based on the CDR3 plus reference TRBV28 and TRBJ2-7, the full variable domain is DVKVTQSSRYLVKRTGEKVFLECVQDMDHENMFWYRQDPGLGLRLIYFSYDVKMKEKGDIPEGYSVSREKKERFSLILESASTNQTSMYLCASSQGAFLEQYFGPGTRLTVT.

The V call is TRBV2, the J call TRBJ1-1, with a possible D match to TRBD1 (6 bases). The germline V gene has CDR1 SNHLY and CDR2 FYNNEI. The CDR3 contains 13 residues. The ends were cut back, 6 bases at V and 1 base at J, with 9 bases in the middle. DNA for the CDR3: TGTGCCAGCAGGGGACAATCGAACACTGAAGCTTTCTTT. It yields the protein CASRGQSNTEAFF.

This chain links TRBV5-6 with TRBJ2-7; TRBD1 matches at 11 bases. Trimming took 4 bases from V and 0 from J; bases not matched to a gene: 12. Germline V gene lookup returns CDR1 SGHDT and CDR2 YYEEEE. The CDR3 extends over 18 amino acids. CDR3 coding DNA: TGTGCCAGCAGCCTGTGGAGGACAGGGGGCGTCCACTCCTACGAGCAGTACTTC. Encoded protein: CASSLWRTGGVHSYEQYF.